What follows are 18 T cell receptor beta chains derived from one specimen sequenced in a study of PD-1 blockade in classical Hodgkin lymphoma. Repertoires were generated with immunoSEQ multiplex PCR, while TCRdb's copy carries only in-frame clones and drops some. The repertoire holds 9,500 to 12,000 clones, with roughly 79% as singletons. Brentuximab vedotin exposure varied among the patients, all of whom had relapsed after autologous stem cell transplantation. This specimen consisted of peripheral blood mononuclear cells (PBMCs), obtained before the second cycle of nivolumab. These receptors all stem from a human donor with classical Hodgkin lymphoma.

V usage is TRBV5-5 and J usage is TRBJ2-5; D is undetermined. CDR1 and CDR2 from the germline V gene are SGHKS and YYEKEE (reference sequence). V shed 4 bases and J shed 2 bases, with 9 bases lying between them. This CDR3 comprises 13 residues. CDR3 sequence: CASSRRGQETQYF. The CDR3 nucleotides are TGTGCCAGCAGCCGGCGAGGTCAAGAGACCCAGTACTTC.

As concerns this clone: The same CDR3 can be traced to other DNA sequences in this sample. V usage is TRBV30 and J usage is TRBJ2-1; D not certain. Germline CDR1 is GTSNPN and CDR2 is SVGIG (reference sequence). This CDR3 contains 11 residues. V dropped 3 bases and J dropped 3 bases, with 3 bases sitting between them. The CDR3 spells CAWRGYNEQFF. The CDR3 nucleotides read TGTGCCTGGAGGGGCTACAATGAGCAGTTCTTC.

The V gene is TRBV13, the J gene TRBJ2-3, with D possibly being TRBD1 (7 bases). The V end was cut by 0 bases, the J end by 2 bases, with 24 bases between. In germline, CDR1 is PRHDT, CDR2 FYEKMQ (reference sequence). This CDR3 region has 20 residues. The CDR3 protein is CASSLGHIPAGGSPTDTQYF. The CDR3 DNA follows: TGTGCCAGCAGCTTAGGTCACATACCGGCAGGGGGGTCCCCCACAGATACGCAGTATTTT.

J is TRBJ2-1 and V is TRBV13, with D uncertain. The V gene's germline CDR1 is PRHDT and CDR2 FYEKMQ (reference sequence). Trimming took 2 bases from V and 10 from J, leaving 6 bases between them. The CDR3 consists of 11 residues. The CDR3 DNA follows: TGTGCCAGCAGCTTAACTGACGAGCAGTTCTTC. It codes for CASSLTDEQFF.

V is TRBV18 and J is TRBJ2-5, with 7 bases matching TRBD1. Germline trimming cut 4 bases from V and 2 bases from J; bases unmatched to any gene: 7. Germline CDR1 is KGHSH and CDR2 is LQKENI. The CDR3 totals 15 residues. CDR3 amino acids: CASSRSGQMQETQYF. Written as DNA, the CDR3 is TGTGCCAGCTCACGTTCGGGACAGATGCAAGAGACCCAGTACTTC.

The rearrangement uses TRBV18 and TRBJ2-4, with a weak D call TRBD2 (5 bases). From germline, CDR1 is KGHSH and CDR2 LQKENI. V shed 6 bases and J shed 2 bases, with 11 bases lying between them. The CDR3 has 14 residues. CDR3 loop: CASSRTGTKNIQYF. CDR3 nucleotide sequence: TGTGCCAGCTCCCGAACGGGGACCAAAAACATTCAGTACTTC.

V usage is TRBV7-9 and J usage is TRBJ2-5; D is uncertain. This CDR3 contains 12 residues. V was trimmed by 5 bases and J by 8 bases, leaving 12 bases between them. Germline V gene sequence: CDR1 SEHNR, CDR2 FQNEAQ (reference sequence). CDR3 bases: TGTGCCAGCAGCCCAAGTGGGATAACCCAGTACTTC. Translation gives CASSPSGITQYF. Full variable domain (rest looked up from reference TRBV7-9 and TRBJ2-5): DTGVSQNPRHKITKRGQNVTFRCDPISEHNRLYWYRQTLGQGPEFLTYFQNEAQLEKSRLLSDRFSAERPKGSFSTLEIQRTEQGDSAMYLCASSPSGITQYFGPGTRLLVL.

The chain uses TRBV7-3 and TRBJ2-3, with 10 bases fitting TRBD2. Losses at the gene ends were 5 bases for V and 6 bases for J; bases not matched to a gene: 11. The V gene's germline CDR1 is SGHTA and CDR2 FQGTGA. The CDR3 runs to 16 residues. The CDR3 region is CASSPGQRGGMDTQYF. The CDR3 nucleotides are TGTGCCAGCAGCCCCGGGCAGCGGGGGGGAATGGATACGCAGTATTTT.

The V and J genes are TRBV7-9 and TRBJ2-6; 7 bases align to TRBD1. Germline V gives CDR1 SEHNR, CDR2 FQNEAQ (reference sequence). V was pared by 2 bases and J by 3 bases, with 4 bases of the junction left unmatched. This CDR3 is built from 16 residues. The CDR3 loop reads CASSLIGGGGANVLTF. CDR3 nucleotides: TGTGCCAGCAGCTTAATAGGGGGCGGTGGGGCCAACGTCCTGACTTTC. Looking up the rest from reference TRBV7-9 and TRBJ2-6 gives the full variable domain: DTGVSQNPRHKITKRGQNVTFRCDPISEHNRLYWYRQTLGQGPEFLTYFQNEAQLEKSRLLSDRFSAERPKGSFSTLEIQRTEQGDSAMYLCASSLIGGGGANVLTFGAGSRLTVL.

CDR3 region: CASSYARGVGSPLHF. The CDR3 DNA reads as TGTGCCAGCAGTTACGCGAGGGGAGTAGGATCACCCCTCCACTTT. The V and J genes are TRBV6-5 and TRBJ1-6; D might be TRBD1 (5 bases). The length of the CDR3 is 15 residues. Germline CDR1 reads MNHEY; CDR2 reads SVGAGI. The germline V and J ends were trimmed by 2 bases and 10 bases, with 15 bases remaining between them.

This clone qualifies as medium-sized (0.01 to 0.1%). V gene TRBV6-5 combines with J gene TRBJ2-7; 10 bases map to TRBD2. The CDR3 extends over 15 amino acids. Trimming at V came to 1 base and at J to 3 bases, leaving 3 bases not matched to a gene. Germline V gene sequence: CDR1 MNHEY, CDR2 SVGAGI. This CDR3 reads CASSYFASGGYEQYF. CDR3 coding DNA: TGTGCCAGCAGTTACTTCGCTAGCGGGGGCTACGAGCAGTACTTC.

The chain has TRBV28 and TRBJ1-2; the D is unclear. V shed 0 bases and J shed 0 bases, with 5 bases lying between them. Per the germline V gene, CDR1 is MDHEN and CDR2 is SYDVKM. The CDR3 is made up of 14 amino acids. Here the CDR3 DNA reads TGTGCCAGCAGTTTATGGGGCCCTAACTATGGCTACACCTTC. Protein: CASSLWGPNYGYTF.

With regard to this clone: The identical CDR3 is also encoded by other nucleotide sequences in the sample. The V gene is TRBV18, the J gene TRBJ2-3, with no clear D. V shed 0 bases and J shed 3 bases, with 4 bases lying between them. The V gene's germline CDR1 is KGHSH and CDR2 LQKENI. This CDR3 has 13 amino acids. The CDR3 loop is CASSPPSTDTQYF. DNA of the CDR3: TGTGCCAGCTCACCACCGTCGACAGATACGCAGTATTTT.

This chain uses TRBV6-1 with TRBJ1-5, with no clear D. The V and J ends lost 2 bases and 2 bases respectively, with 10 bases between them. CDR1 MNHNS and CDR2 SASEGT come from the germline V gene. This CDR3 region has 15 residues. CDR3 loop: CASSEQRGGNQPQHF. For the CDR3, the DNA is TGTGCCAGCAGTGAACAACGGGGAGGCAATCAGCCCCAGCATTTT.

V is TRBV29-1 and J is TRBJ2-4, with D possibly TRBD1 on 5 matching bases. The V gene's germline CDR1 is SQVTM and CDR2 ANQGSEA. The CDR3 is 14 amino acids. V lost 4 bases and J 3 bases, leaving 13 bases between the germline ends. As DNA, the CDR3 is TGCAGCGTTGGGCAGGGCCTAGGCAAAAACATTCAGTACTTC. It encodes CSVGQGLGKNIQYF.

The chain has TRBV7-8 and TRBJ1-1; 8 positions match TRBD1. After removal of 4 bases from V and 8 bases from J, the junction contained 3 bases not matched to a gene. The CDR3 totals 12 residues. CDR1 is SGHVS, CDR2 FQNEAQ, per germline. CDR3 amino acids: CASSYRGFEAFF. CDR3 DNA: TGTGCCAGCAGCTACAGGGGGTTCGAAGCTTTCTTT.

This chain joins TRBV19 and TRBJ1-6; 8 bases align to TRBD1. Germline V CDR1 and CDR2: LNHDA, SQIVND (reference sequence). V was pared by 5 bases and J by 7 bases, with 7 bases of the junction left unmatched. The CDR3 extends over 15 amino acids. The CDR3 sequence: CASSLGTGGNSPLHF. The CDR3 DNA sequence: TGTGCCAGTAGTCTCGGGACAGGAGGAAATTCACCCCTCCACTTT.

The chain employs TRBV9 and TRBJ1-1; D unclear. The CDR3 has 14 residues. CDR1 is SGDLS, CDR2 YYNGEE, per germline. Trimming pared 1 base from V and 6 bases from J, leaving 13 bases between. CDR3 sequence: CASSVRTVGSEAFF. The CDR3 region has the DNA TGTGCCAGCAGCGTAAGGACTGTCGGCTCTGAAGCTTTCTTT.